This is a list of T cell receptor beta chains from one sample in a study of T cell changes during pregnancy in multiple sclerosis. Produced via immunoSEQ multiplex PCR; TCRdb's table is partial and in-frame only. Altogether tens of thousands of clones are present, 90% being singletons, with the ten largest covering roughly 0.58%. Material: CD4+ T cells from peripheral blood mononuclear cells, obtained in the third trimester of pregnancy. These receptor sequences come from a female donor in good health, enrolled as a control in a pregnancy study. CDR3s include the opening cysteine and the closing phenylalanine or tryptophan. Some rows mark clone size as missing; the rest say once, few, many or name a class of expanded clone.

>TRBV7-6|TRBJ2-1|.
CASSHPSGATSYEQFF
>TRBV7-6|TRBJ2-5|.
CASSLITIPQETQYF
>TRBV30|TRBJ1-5|.
CAWSVVSARGPQHF
>TRBV5-1|TRBJ1-1|.
CASSFGTLDTEAFF
>TRBV5-5|TRBJ2-7|.
CASSFSLTIDEQYF
>TRBV10-3|TRBJ2-1|.
CAISELASGKGINEQFF
>TRBV12-2|TRBJ1-5|.
CASRPRDMTNQPQHF
>TRBV30|TRBJ2-7|.
CAWSRGWEQYF
>TRBV4-1|TRBJ2-2|once
CASSQLAGASTGELFF
>TRBV6-4|TRBJ1-1|.
CASSEQGGTEAFF
>TRBV19|TRBJ1-5|.
CASSYWRGDQPQHF
>TRBV18|TRBJ2-4|.
CASSPSRQALAKNIQYF
>TRBV5-6|TRBJ2-7|.
CASSWGGGQGPREQYF
>TRBV30|TRBJ2-7|.
CAWSRGGASARGEQYF
>TRBV18|TRBJ1-4|.
CASSLTGANEKLFF
>TRBV15|TRBJ2-5|.
CATSRGDGGVQETQYF
>TRBV7-2|TRBJ1-4|.
CASSWDRGNEKLFF
>TRBV19|TRBJ1-2|.
CASSIGQAAAGYTF
>TRBV27|TRBJ2-1|.
CASSLRVNNEQFF
>TRBV30|TRBJ1-2|.
CAWSRDRGGYGYTF
>TRBV9|TRBJ2-7|once
CASSVATGGYEQYF
>TRBV5-1|TRBJ2-7|.
CASSSGQGAYEQYF
>TRBV2|TRBJ2-7|once
CASTSDRATSYEQYF
>TRBV10-3|TRBJ2-7|.
CAISPGTGTPYEQYF
>TRBV14|TRBJ2-5|.
CASSRYRDSGRVETQYF
>TRBV6-4|TRBJ2-3|.
CASSWREGDTQYF
>TRBV11-2|TRBJ2-1|.
CASSPRLNEQFF
>TRBV19|TRBJ1-2|.
CASSPGPDKHGYTF
>TRBV6-5|TRBJ1-6|.
CASKGQLNSPLHF
>TRBV30|TRBJ1-6|.
CAWGAVPPGNSPLHF
>TRBV4-2|TRBJ2-3|.
CASSQLDFGRDTQYF
>TRBV10-3|TRBJ2-1|.
CAISVEAGEVGNEQFF
>TRBV2|TRBJ2-7|.
CASTQRRISYEQYF
>TRBV6-5|TRBJ1-3|.
CASSYSGSTGNTIYF
>TRBV19|TRBJ1-4|.
CASSLAGGEKLFF
>TRBV11-3|TRBJ1-1|once
CASSSGQGGTEAFF
>TRBV5-6|TRBJ2-7|.
CASSSGTRKYF
>TRBV30|TRBJ1-2|.
CAWRSDRSGGYTF
>TRBV9|TRBJ2-5|.
CASSVAGGAEETQYF
>TRBV12-5|TRBJ2-3|.
CASGSASTGWGTDTQYF
>TRBV18|TRBJ1-2|once
CASSPSLGTKNYGYTF
>TRBV6-5|TRBJ1-1|.
CASSYVGGWTEAFF
>TRBV6-6|TRBJ1-2|.
CASKRGQGYGYTF
>TRBV18|TRBJ2-3|.
CASSRQGPTDTQYF
>TRBV7-2|TRBJ2-7|.
CASSLAGGHEQYF
>TRBV9|TRBJ2-6|.
CASSGKTGGTGANVLTF
>TRBV19|TRBJ1-1|.
CASSNMNTEAFF
>TRBV5-1|TRBJ2-1|.
CASSPGLGGGHEQFF
>TRBV19|TRBJ2-3|.
CASTRSGIADTQYF
>TRBV5-1|TRBJ2-2|once
CASSPAGTSGPTSTGELFF
>TRBV5-6|TRBJ2-5|once
CASSRQGRETQYF